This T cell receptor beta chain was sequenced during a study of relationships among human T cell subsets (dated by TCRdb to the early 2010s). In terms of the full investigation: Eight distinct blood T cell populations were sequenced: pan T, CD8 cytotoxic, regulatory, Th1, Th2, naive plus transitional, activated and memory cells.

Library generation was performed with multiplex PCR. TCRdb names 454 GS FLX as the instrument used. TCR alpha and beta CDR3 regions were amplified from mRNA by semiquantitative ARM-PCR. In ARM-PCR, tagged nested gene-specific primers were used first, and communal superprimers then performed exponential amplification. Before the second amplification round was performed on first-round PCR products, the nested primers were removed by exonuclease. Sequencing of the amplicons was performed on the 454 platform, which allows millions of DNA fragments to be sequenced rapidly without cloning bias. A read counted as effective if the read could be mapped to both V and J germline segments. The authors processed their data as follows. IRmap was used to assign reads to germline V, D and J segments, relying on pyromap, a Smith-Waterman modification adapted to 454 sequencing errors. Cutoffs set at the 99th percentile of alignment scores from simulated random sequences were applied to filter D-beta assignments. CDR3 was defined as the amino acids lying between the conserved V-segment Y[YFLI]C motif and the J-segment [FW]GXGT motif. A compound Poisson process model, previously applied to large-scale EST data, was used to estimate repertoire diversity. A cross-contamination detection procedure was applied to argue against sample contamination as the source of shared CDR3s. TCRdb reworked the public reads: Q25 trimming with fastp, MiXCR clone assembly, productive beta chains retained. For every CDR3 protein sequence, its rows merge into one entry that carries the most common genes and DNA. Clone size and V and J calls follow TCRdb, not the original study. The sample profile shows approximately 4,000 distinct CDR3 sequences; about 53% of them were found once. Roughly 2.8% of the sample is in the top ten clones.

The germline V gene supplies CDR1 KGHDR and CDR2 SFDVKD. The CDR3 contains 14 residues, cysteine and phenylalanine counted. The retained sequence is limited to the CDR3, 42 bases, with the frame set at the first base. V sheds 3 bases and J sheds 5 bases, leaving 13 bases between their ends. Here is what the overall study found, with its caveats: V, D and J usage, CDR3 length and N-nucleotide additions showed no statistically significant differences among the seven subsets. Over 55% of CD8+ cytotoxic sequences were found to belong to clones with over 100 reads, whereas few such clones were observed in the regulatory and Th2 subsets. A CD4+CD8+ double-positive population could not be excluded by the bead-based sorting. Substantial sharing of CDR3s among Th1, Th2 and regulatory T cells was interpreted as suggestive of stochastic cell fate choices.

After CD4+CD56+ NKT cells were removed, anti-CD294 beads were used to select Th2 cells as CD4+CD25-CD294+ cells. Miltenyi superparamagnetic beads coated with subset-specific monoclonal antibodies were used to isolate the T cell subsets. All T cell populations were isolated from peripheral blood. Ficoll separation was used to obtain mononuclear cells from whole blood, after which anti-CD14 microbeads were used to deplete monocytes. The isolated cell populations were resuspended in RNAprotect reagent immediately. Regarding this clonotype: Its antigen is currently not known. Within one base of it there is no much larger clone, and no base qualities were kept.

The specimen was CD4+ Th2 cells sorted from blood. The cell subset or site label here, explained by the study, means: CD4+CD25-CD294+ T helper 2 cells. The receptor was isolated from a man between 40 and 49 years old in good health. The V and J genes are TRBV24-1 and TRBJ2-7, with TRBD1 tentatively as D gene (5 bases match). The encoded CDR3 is CATSDPGNSDEQYF. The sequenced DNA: TGTGCCACCAGTGATCCAGGGAACTCGGACGAGCAGTACTTC.